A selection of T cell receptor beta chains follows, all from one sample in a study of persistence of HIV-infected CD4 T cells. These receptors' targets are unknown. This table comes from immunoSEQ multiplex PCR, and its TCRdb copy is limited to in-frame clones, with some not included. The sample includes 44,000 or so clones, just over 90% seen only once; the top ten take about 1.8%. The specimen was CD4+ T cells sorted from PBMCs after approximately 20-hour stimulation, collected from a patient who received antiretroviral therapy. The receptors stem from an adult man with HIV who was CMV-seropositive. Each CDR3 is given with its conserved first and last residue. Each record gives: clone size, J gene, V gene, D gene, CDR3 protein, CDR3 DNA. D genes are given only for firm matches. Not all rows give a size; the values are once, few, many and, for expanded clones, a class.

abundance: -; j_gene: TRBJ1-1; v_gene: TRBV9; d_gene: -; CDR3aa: CASSARFQSTEAFF; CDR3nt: TGTGCCAGCAGCGCCCGCTTTCAGAGCACTGAAGCTTTCTTT
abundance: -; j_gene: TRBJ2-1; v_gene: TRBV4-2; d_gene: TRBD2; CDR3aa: CASSREAGINEQFF; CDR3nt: TGTGCCAGCAGCCGAGAAGCGGGGATCAATGAGCAGTTCTTC
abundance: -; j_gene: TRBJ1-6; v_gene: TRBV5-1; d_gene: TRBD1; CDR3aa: CASSSTGGRSPLHF; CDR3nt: TGCGCCAGCAGCAGCACAGGGGGCCGTTCACCCCTCCACTTT
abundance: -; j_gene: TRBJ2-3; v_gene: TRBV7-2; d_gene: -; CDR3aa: CASWRNSADTQYF; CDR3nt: TGTGCCAGCTGGAGGAATTCCGCAGATACGCAGTATTTT
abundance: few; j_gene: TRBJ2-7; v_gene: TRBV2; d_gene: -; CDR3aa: CASSVRGEQYF; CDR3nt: TGTGCCAGCAGTGTCAGGGGCGAGCAGTACTTC
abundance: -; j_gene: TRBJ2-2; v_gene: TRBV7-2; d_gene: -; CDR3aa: CASSLRTATNTGELFF; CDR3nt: TGTGCCAGCAGCTTACGGACCGCGACGAACACCGGGGAGCTGTTTTTT
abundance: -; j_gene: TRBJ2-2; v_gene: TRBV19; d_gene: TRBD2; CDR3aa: CASSLAGASTGELFF; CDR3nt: TGTGCCAGTAGTTTAGCGGGGGCATCGACCGGGGAGCTGTTTTTT
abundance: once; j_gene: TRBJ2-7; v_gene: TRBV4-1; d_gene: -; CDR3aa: CASSQERGVKRGQGEQYF; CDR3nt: TGCGCCAGCAGCCAAGAACGGGGCGTAAAAAGGGGTCAGGGCGAGCAGTACTTC
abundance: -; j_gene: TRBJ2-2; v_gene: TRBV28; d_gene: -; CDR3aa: CASSSRVLPTGELFF; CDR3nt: TGTGCCAGCAGTTCCAGGGTTCTCCCCACCGGGGAGCTGTTTTTT
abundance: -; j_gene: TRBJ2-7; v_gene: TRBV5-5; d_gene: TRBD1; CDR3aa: CASSLGGQPLLEQYF; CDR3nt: TGTGCCAGCAGCTTGGGGGGACAGCCTCTGCTAGAGCAGTACTTC
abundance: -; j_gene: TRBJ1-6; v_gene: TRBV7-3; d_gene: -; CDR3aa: CASSSGVVDSPLHF; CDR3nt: TGTGCCAGCAGCTCCGGCGTGGTCGATTCACCCCTCCACTTT
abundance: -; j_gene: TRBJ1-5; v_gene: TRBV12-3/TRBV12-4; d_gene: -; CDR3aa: CASSFYSNQPQHF; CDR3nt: TGTGCCAGCAGTTTTTACAGCAATCAGCCCCAGCATTTT
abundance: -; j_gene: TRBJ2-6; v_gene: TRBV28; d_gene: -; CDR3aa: CASSLSGTVARSGANVLTF; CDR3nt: TGTGCCAGCAGTTTATCCGGGACGGTTGCCCGCTCTGGGGCCAACGTCCTGACTTTC
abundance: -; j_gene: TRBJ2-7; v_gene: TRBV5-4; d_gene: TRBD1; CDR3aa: CASSLTGGHYEQYF; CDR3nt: TGTGCCAGCAGCTTAACAGGGGGTCACTACGAGCAGTACTTC
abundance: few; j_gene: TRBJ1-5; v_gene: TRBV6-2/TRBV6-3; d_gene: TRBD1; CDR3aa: CASSLQGNQPQHF; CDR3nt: TGTGCCAGCAGTCTACAGGGGAATCAGCCCCAGCATTTT
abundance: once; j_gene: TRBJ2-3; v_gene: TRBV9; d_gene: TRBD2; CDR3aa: CASSEGTSGGPKYF; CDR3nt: TGTGCCAGCAGCGAGGGGACTAGCGGGGGACCAAAGTATTTT
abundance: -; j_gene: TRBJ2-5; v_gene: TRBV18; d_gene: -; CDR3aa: CASSPQNRVGETQYF; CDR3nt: TGTGCCAGCTCACCACAAAACAGGGTAGGGGAGACCCAGTACTTC
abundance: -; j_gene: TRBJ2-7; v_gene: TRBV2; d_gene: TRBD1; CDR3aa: CASQRQGGEYEQYF; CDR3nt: TGTGCCAGCCAGAGACAGGGTGGAGAATACGAGCAGTACTTC
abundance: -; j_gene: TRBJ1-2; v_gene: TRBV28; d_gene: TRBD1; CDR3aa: CASSSTGVRTIYGYTF; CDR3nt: TGTGCCAGCAGTTCTACAGGGGTCCGGACGATCTATGGCTACACCTTC
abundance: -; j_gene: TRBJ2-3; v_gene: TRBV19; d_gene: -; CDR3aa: CASSMNGVDTQYF; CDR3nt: TGTGCCAGTAGTATGAACGGGGTTGATACGCAGTATTTT
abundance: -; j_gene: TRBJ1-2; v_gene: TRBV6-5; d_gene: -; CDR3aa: CASTSRGRPYGYTF; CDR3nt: TGTGCCAGCACCTCCCGCGGGCGACCCTATGGCTACACCTTC
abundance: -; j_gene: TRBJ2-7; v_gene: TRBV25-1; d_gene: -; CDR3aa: CASSGLSTRSSYEQYF; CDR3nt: TGTGCCAGCAGTGGCCTCTCGACACGGAGCTCCTACGAGCAGTACTTC
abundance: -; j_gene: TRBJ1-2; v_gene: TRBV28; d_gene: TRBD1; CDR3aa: CASSFGGQGFGYTF; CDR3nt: TGTGCCAGCAGTTTCGGGGGACAGGGGTTTGGCTACACCTTC
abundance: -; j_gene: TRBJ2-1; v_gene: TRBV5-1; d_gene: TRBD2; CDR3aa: CASSLLAGVIYNEQFF; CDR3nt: TGCGCCAGCAGCCTACTAGCGGGGGTTATCTACAATGAGCAGTTCTTC
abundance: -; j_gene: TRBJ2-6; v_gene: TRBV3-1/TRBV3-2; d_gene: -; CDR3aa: CASSTRTRGRSGANVLTF; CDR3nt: TGTGCCAGCAGCACCCGGACTCGGGGCCGCTCTGGGGCCAACGTCCTGACTTTC
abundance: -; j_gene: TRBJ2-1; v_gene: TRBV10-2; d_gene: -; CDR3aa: CASGKAGTYNEQFF; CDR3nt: TGCGCCAGCGGAAAAGCGGGTACCTACAATGAGCAGTTCTTC
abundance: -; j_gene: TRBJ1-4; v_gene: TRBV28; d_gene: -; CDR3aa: CASSSGGARNEKLFF; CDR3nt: TGTGCCAGCAGTTCTGGAGGGGCCCGTAATGAAAAACTGTTTTTT
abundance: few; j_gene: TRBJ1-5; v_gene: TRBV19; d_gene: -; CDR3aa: CASSMGWADSNQPQHF; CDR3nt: TGTGCCAGTAGTATGGGCTGGGCCGATAGCAATCAGCCCCAGCATTTT
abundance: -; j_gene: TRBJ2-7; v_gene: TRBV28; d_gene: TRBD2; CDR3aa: CASSPTSGGTYEQYF; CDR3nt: TGTGCCAGCAGTCCCACTAGCGGGGGTACCTACGAGCAGTACTTC
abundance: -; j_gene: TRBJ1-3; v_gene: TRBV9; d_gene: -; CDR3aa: CAPITGTPASGDTIYF; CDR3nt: TGTGCCCCCATTACCGGGACGCCGGCATCGGGCGACACCATATATTTT
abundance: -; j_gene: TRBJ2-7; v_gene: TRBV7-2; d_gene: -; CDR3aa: CASSRYTVPDPYEQYF; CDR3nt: TGTGCCAGCAGCAGATATACAGTCCCAGACCCCTACGAGCAGTACTTC
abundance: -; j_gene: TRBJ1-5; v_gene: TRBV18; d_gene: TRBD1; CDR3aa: CASSRAGAGGGQPQHF; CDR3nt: TGTGCCAGCTCACGGGCAGGGGCAGGGGGCGGTCAGCCCCAGCATTTT
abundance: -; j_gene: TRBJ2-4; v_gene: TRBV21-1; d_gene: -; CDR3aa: CASSKVSGGLQDNIQYF; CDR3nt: TGTGCCAGCAGCAAAGTTTCCGGAGGTCTTCAAGACAACATTCAGTACTTC